Listed below are T cell receptor beta chains from one sample, sequenced in a study of T-cell reconstitution after alpha-beta-depleted transplantation in children. TCRdb used MiXCR to reprocess the PCR reads, holding one entry per CDR3 protein. The sample yields hundreds of thousands of distinct CDR3 sequences, roughly a tenth seen once. Sequencing used PBMCs, obtained before TCRalphabeta/CD19-depleted stem cell transplant. Receptor source: a child aged 2-15 years with inherited bone marrow failure, due to receive a stem cell transplant. The CDR3 runs from the conserved cysteine through the conserved F or W. The order of the fields is D gene, clone size, V gene, J gene, CDR3 DNA, CDR3 protein. D genes are given only for firm matches. Size tells how often a clone was seen (once, few, many) or the class of an expanded clone, and some rows leave it out.

>TRBD2|many|TRBV6-5|TRBJ2-7
TGTGCCAGCAGTTACTCGAGAAGCGGGATAAGCCCCCGCTACGAGCAGTACTTC
CASSYSRSGISPRYEQYF
>NA|NA|TRBV5-6|TRBJ1-5
TGTGCCAGCAGCGAGGGGAACGTCGGGCAGCCCCAGCATTTT
CASSEGNVGQPQHF
>NA|many|TRBV28|TRBJ2-5
TGTGCCAGCAGTTTAAGGGCACCAGAGACCCAGTACTTC
CASSLRAPETQYF
>TRBD2|NA|TRBV30|TRBJ2-3
TGTGCCTGGAGGGGGACTAGCGGGAGATTCAGCACAGATACGCAGTATTTT
CAWRGTSGRFSTDTQYF
>NA|many|TRBV7-2|TRBJ2-7
TGTGCCAGCAGCTTAGCGGTACTAGGCGAGCAGTACTTC
CASSLAVLGEQYF
>NA|many|TRBV27|TRBJ1-4
TGTGCCAGCAGTTCCGTACAGGGAAATAATGAAAAACTGTTTTTT
CASSSVQGNNEKLFF
>NA|many|TRBV30|TRBJ1-2
TGTGCCTGGATAGGGCAGGGGCTAATCTATGGCTACACCTTC
CAWIGQGLIYGYTF
>NA|many|TRBV7-2|TRBJ1-1
TGTGCCAGCAGCTTTGAGCGGGAAACTGAAGCTTTCTTT
CASSFERETEAFF
>NA|NA|TRBV9|TRBJ2-3
TGTGCCAGCAGCGTAGTGGCGGGGGCCACAGATACGCAGTATTTT
CASSVVAGATDTQYF
>NA|many|TRBV27|TRBJ2-1
TGTGCCAGCAGTTGGACGAGACACAATGAGCAGTTCTTC
CASSWTRHNEQFF
>NA|NA|TRBV2|TRBJ2-3
TGTGCCAGCGGCCAGGGGGGACTCCGCACAGATACGCAGTATTTT
CASGQGGLRTDTQYF
>NA|many|TRBV6-5|TRBJ1-1
TGTGCCAGCAGTTATGGCCTCGGCACTGAAGCTTTCTTT
CASSYGLGTEAFF
>NA|many|TRBV5-1|TRBJ2-7
TGCGCCAGCAGCAGCGGGCGGGTTCCCTACGAGCAGTACTTC
CASSSGRVPYEQYF
>NA|few|TRBV7-8|TRBJ2-2
TGTGCCAGCAGCCTAGAAGGGCACTCTTTTGTCGGGGAGCTGTTTTTT
CASSLEGHSFVGELFF
>TRBD2|many|TRBV5-1|TRBJ2-1
TGCGCCAGCAGCTTGGTGGCGGGAGGGAATTACAATGAGCAGTTCTTC
CASSLVAGGNYNEQFF
>NA|many|TRBV12-3/TRBV12-4|TRBJ1-4
TGTGCCAGCAGTTTCATGGCTGCAACTAATGAAAAACTGTTTTTT
CASSFMAATNEKLFF
>NA|many|TRBV7-2|TRBJ1-1
TGTGCCAGCAGCTTAGCCCGAACGGGGACTGAAGCTTTCTTT
CASSLARTGTEAFF
>NA|many|TRBV27|TRBJ2-3
TGTGCCAGCAGTTTTGGACTTCGCACAGATACGCAGTATTTT
CASSFGLRTDTQYF
>TRBD1|NA|TRBV5-6|TRBJ2-4
TGTGCCAGCAGCTGGAGGACAGGGGGCTATAACATTCAGTACTTC
CASSWRTGGYNIQYF
>NA|few|TRBV12-3/TRBV12-4|TRBJ2-3
TGTGCCAGCAGTTTATTTAATAGGGGCGGACTACCCACAGATACGCAGTATTTT
CASSLFNRGGLPTDTQYF
>TRBD1|NA|TRBV5-1|TRBJ1-1
TGCGCCAGCAGCTTCGGGACAGGGGAGAACACTGAAGCTTTCTTT
CASSFGTGENTEAFF
>NA|many|TRBV29-1|TRBJ2-2
TGCAGCGTCCCTAGTATCGCCGGGGAGCTGTTTTTT
CSVPSIAGELFF
>NA|many|TRBV5-6|TRBJ1-1
TGTGCCAGCAGCTTGGGCGGAGGGGGGTTTGAAGCTTTCTTT
CASSLGGGGFEAFF
>TRBD2|NA|TRBV20-1|TRBJ2-1
TGCTGTGCTACGGGACTAGCGGTACTAAGCTCCTACAATGAGCAGTTCTTC
CCATGLAVLSSYNEQFF
>NA|many|TRBV6-5|TRBJ2-2
TGTGCCAGCAAGCATGGACGGGAGCTGTTTTTT
CASKHGRELFF
>NA|many|TRBV4-2|TRBJ2-2
TGTGCCAGCAGCCCCTCGGGCGGCGTACCCGGGGAGCTGTTTTTT
CASSPSGGVPGELFF
>NA|many|TRBV29-1|TRBJ1-3
TGCAGCGTCCGATGGACCGCGGGAAACACCATATATTTT
CSVRWTAGNTIYF
>NA|NA|TRBV5-1|TRBJ2-3
TGCGCCAGCAGCTCTGGAAATTTCCCAGATACGCAGTATTTT
CASSSGNFPDTQYF
>NA|many|TRBV12-3/TRBV12-4|TRBJ1-2
TGTGCCAGCAGTTCTGGGCTACCCAGCCGGAACTATGGCTACACCTTC
CASSSGLPSRNYGYTF
>TRBD1|many|TRBV20-1|TRBJ1-4
TGCAGTGCTAGAGGGCCCGAGACAGGGTGGGAAAAACTGTTTTTT
CSARGPETGWEKLFF
>NA|NA|TRBV3-1|TRBJ1-1
TGTGCCAGCAGCCAAGAATCGACAGGTTGGGGCGATGAAGCTTTCTTT
CASSQESTGWGDEAFF
>NA|many|TRBV12-3/TRBV12-4|TRBJ2-3
TGTGCCAGCAGTTTAGCGCGCGGCGTTAGCACAGATACGCAGTATTTT
CASSLARGVSTDTQYF
>NA|few|TRBV20-1|TRBJ2-5
TGCAGTGCTAGAGCCGTGGAGCAGGGAGGAGATTGGGAGACCCAGTACTTC
CSARAVEQGGDWETQYF
>NA|many|TRBV4-3|TRBJ2-3
TGCGCCAGCAGCCAAGATGGGGGCTTCACAGATACGCAGTATTTT
CASSQDGGFTDTQYF
>TRBD2|few|TRBV12-3/TRBV12-4|TRBJ2-7
TGTGCCAGCAGTTTGGGGCTAGCGGGCCGGGAGCAGTACTTC
CASSLGLAGREQYF
>TRBD2|many|TRBV9|TRBJ2-2
TGTGCCAGCAGTCGTATAAGCGGGAGTAGTACCGGGGAGCTGTTTTTT
CASSRISGSSTGELFF
>TRBD1|many|TRBV6-1|TRBJ1-6
TGTGCCAGCAGCGAACGGGACAGGGGGCCTTTTTCACCCCTCCACTTT
CASSERDRGPFSPLHF
>NA|many|TRBV27|TRBJ1-1
TGTGCCAGCAGTTGGGCCCAGTGGACTGAAGCTTTCTTT
CASSWAQWTEAFF
>TRBD2|many|TRBV28|TRBJ2-1
TGTGCCAGCAGTTTAATCTCCCCCCGGACTAGCGCAGACAATGAGCAGTTCTTC
CASSLISPRTSADNEQFF
>NA|many|TRBV5-1|TRBJ2-5
TGCGCCAGCAGCCAAACCTTCCAAGAGACCCAGTACTTC
CASSQTFQETQYF
>NA|many|TRBV27|TRBJ2-7
TGTGCCAGCAGTTTAAGTGCGTTACGTCGGCCCTCCTACGAGCAGTACTTC
CASSLSALRRPSYEQYF
>TRBD2|NA|TRBV5-4|TRBJ2-3
TGTGCCAGCAGGCCGATCGGGAGGAAGGTCGATACGCAGTATTTT
CASRPIGRKVDTQYF
>TRBD2|few|TRBV6-1|TRBJ2-7
TGTGCCAGCATCCGCCGGGAGGGAACCTACGAGCAGTACTTC
CASIRREGTYEQYF
>TRBD2|few|TRBV10-3|TRBJ2-1
TGTGCCATCAGTGAGTTAGCGGGGCCCTCCTACAATGAGCAGTTCTTC
CAISELAGPSYNEQFF
>TRBD2|many|TRBV12-3/TRBV12-4|TRBJ2-5
TGTGCCAGCAAAACGGGACTAGGAGATGGGACCCAGTACTTC
CASKTGLGDGTQYF
>TRBD2|many|TRBV29-1|TRBJ2-7
TGCAGCGTTTGGACTAGCGGAAACCCTCCCGACGAGCAGTACTTC
CSVWTSGNPPDEQYF
>NA|many|TRBV27|TRBJ2-1
TGTGCCAGCAGTTTATCCAACGGCTACAATGAGCAGTTCTTC
CASSLSNGYNEQFF
>TRBD1|few|TRBV19|TRBJ1-2
TGTGCCAGTAGTCCGTGGACAGGAACAAACTATGGCTACACCTTC
CASSPWTGTNYGYTF
>NA|many|TRBV27|TRBJ2-1
TGTGCCAGCAGTAGCAAGTGGGGGCCCCCTGAGGATGAGCAGTTCTTC
CASSSKWGPPEDEQFF
>TRBD2|NA|TRBV4-3|TRBJ2-7
TGCGCCAGCAGCCAAGTTTGGCGGGAGGACAACGAGCAGTACTTC
CASSQVWREDNEQYF
>NA|NA|TRBV11-2|TRBJ2-2
TGTGCCAGCAGCTTAATCTACGGGTGGACCGGGGAGCTGTTTTTT
CASSLIYGWTGELFF
>TRBD2|many|TRBV29-1|TRBJ2-1
TGCAGCGTTGAAGGAGGGACTAGCGGATACAATGAGCAGTTCTTC
CSVEGGTSGYNEQFF
>TRBD2|few|TRBV5-6|TRBJ2-7
TGTGCCAGCAGCTTGGGGGCTAGCGGGAGGGCTCACGAGCAGTACTTC
CASSLGASGRAHEQYF